These T cell receptor beta chains were read from a single sample in a study of blood T cell repertoires in COVID-19. TCRdb keeps only in-frame clones here, not all; method: immunoSEQ multiplex PCR. The table has some 89,000 clones, 80% to 90% seen once. Sequencing input: peripheral blood. The receptors come from a human donor in a cohort sampled during active COVID-19. The CDR3 runs from the conserved cysteine through the conserved F or W. The order of the fields is D gene, V gene, clone size, J gene, CDR3 protein, CDR3 DNA. A D gene is named only where the DNA matches it firmly. Size tells how often a clone was seen (once, few, many) or the class of an expanded clone, and some rows leave it out.

-,TRBV6-5,-,TRBJ1-5,CASSYSQASNQPQHF,TGTGCCAGCAGTTACTCGCAGGCTAGCAATCAGCCCCAGCATTTT
-,TRBV5-1,many,TRBJ2-3,CASSSGVVTDTQYF,TGCGCCAGCTCTTCCGGGGTGGTAACAGATACGCAGTATTTT
-,TRBV11-1,-,TRBJ1-4,CASSLAMAGTNEKLFF,TGTGCCAGCAGCTTAGCGATGGCGGGAACTAATGAAAAACTGTTTTTT
-,TRBV30,-,TRBJ2-1,CAWTSLSYNEQFF,TGTGCCTGGACTAGCCTTTCCTACAATGAGCAGTTCTTC
TRBD1,TRBV5-6,once,TRBJ1-1,CASSFPYTGVTGTEAFF,TGTGCCAGCAGCTTCCCCTACACAGGGGTAACGGGCACTGAAGCTTTCTTT
TRBD1,TRBV20-1,-,TRBJ2-5,CSASRQGRGETQYF,TGCAGTGCTAGTAGACAGGGAAGGGGAGAGACCCAGTACTTC
TRBD2,TRBV7-9,-,TRBJ2-5,CASSLVLAGQETQYF,TGTGCCAGCAGCTTAGTACTAGCGGGCCAAGAGACCCAGTACTTC
-,TRBV28,-,TRBJ2-5,CASSFRRAEEETQYF,TGTGCCAGCAGTTTCCGGAGGGCGGAGGAAGAGACCCAGTACTTC
TRBD1,TRBV19,-,TRBJ2-7,CASSIDRGQGIYEQYF,TGTGCCAGTAGTATAGATAGGGGACAGGGCATCTACGAGCAGTACTTC
TRBD2,TRBV9,-,TRBJ2-1,CASSVGLAGYNEQFF,TGTGCCAGCAGCGTAGGCCTAGCGGGCTACAATGAGCAGTTCTTC
-,TRBV28,-,TRBJ2-5,CASSLSPGLEETQYF,TGTGCCAGCAGTTTATCACCAGGGTTGGAGGAGACCCAGTACTTC
TRBD1,TRBV7-9,-,TRBJ1-2,CASSDRGQGANYGYTF,TGTGCCAGCAGCGACCGCGGACAGGGAGCTAACTATGGCTACACCTTC
-,TRBV19,-,TRBJ2-3,CASSQWEGTDTQYF,TGTGCCAGTAGTCAGTGGGAGGGCACAGATACGCAGTATTTT
-,TRBV28,once,TRBJ2-7,CASSLGGIRGEQYF,TGTGCCAGCAGTTTAGGCGGGATCCGGGGCGAGCAGTACTTC
-,TRBV27,-,TRBJ2-1,CATSLVNEQFF,TGTGCCACCTCACTAGTCAATGAGCAGTTCTTC
TRBD1,TRBV19,-,TRBJ1-1,CASSLGTGSNTEAFF,TGTGCCAGTAGCCTTGGGACAGGGTCGAACACTGAAGCTTTCTTT
-,TRBV9,-,TRBJ2-7,CASSAGARDEQYF,TGTGCCAGCAGCGCAGGGGCCCGGGACGAGCAGTACTTC
TRBD1,TRBV27,-,TRBJ2-7,CASSLSGTGVWGDEQYF,TGTGCCAGCAGTTTATCCGGGACAGGGGTATGGGGGGACGAGCAGTACTTC
-,TRBV4-1,-,TRBJ1-2,CASSPTSGGNYGYTF,TGCGCCAGCAGCCCAACCTCGGGGGGAAACTATGGCTACACCTTC
TRBD1,TRBV7-9,-,TRBJ1-2,CASSYRGLDGYTF,TGTGCCAGCAGCTACAGGGGATTGGATGGCTACACCTTC
-,TRBV28,-,TRBJ2-7,CASTGISYEQYF,TGTGCCAGCACCGGGATTTCCTACGAGCAGTACTTC
-,TRBV27,-,TRBJ1-1,CATGGTGSAEAFF,TGTGCCACGGGGGGGACTGGCTCCGCCGAAGCTTTCTTT
TRBD1,TRBV7-2,-,TRBJ1-5,CASSPQGATNQPQHF,TGTGCCAGCAGCCCCCAGGGGGCAACGAATCAGCCCCAGCATTTT
-,TRBV12-3/TRBV12-4,-,TRBJ2-1,CASRLTSSEQFF,TGTGCCAGCAGACTAACTAGCAGTGAGCAGTTCTTC